This T cell receptor beta chain was sequenced for a study of blood T cells in healthy people across ages. With respect to this clonotype: What it recognizes is unknown. This may stem from a read error, because a much larger clone lies one nucleotide away.

The CDR3 has 14 amino acids. Germline CDR1 reads SGHRS; CDR2 reads YFSETQ. General study findings and limits: Observed TCR beta diversity per million T cells went down as age went up. This fall followed a roughly linear course with age.

In terms of origin and age, donors were healthy Caucasian individuals from Russia aged about 6 to 90. Through a sample-barcoded 5' primer and a J-beta primer mix, a second PCR was run for roughly 7 to 12 cycles. TCRdb recomputed calls from the 5' RACE reads with MiXCR, one row per CDR3 protein. The data hold 850,000 to 950,000 distinct CDR3 sequences, with more than 25% observed a single time. This sequence joins TRBV5-1 and TRBJ2-7; 10 nucleotides align to TRBD1. The origin of this receptor is a woman of 80 years or more in good health. Sequenced sample: blood. CDR3 protein: CTSSQTGGTYEQYF. CDR3 nucleotide sequence: TGCACCAGCAGCCAGACAGGGGGCACCTACGAGCAGTACTTC. Full variable domain (missing parts from reference TRBV5-1 and TRBJ2-7): KAGVTQTPRYLIKTRGQQVTLSCSPISGHRSVSWYQQTPGQGLQFLFEYFSETQRNKGNFPGRFSGRQFSNSRSEMNVSTLELGDSALYLCTSSQTGGTYEQYFGPGTRLTVT.